The 15 T cell receptor beta chains given below trace back to one sample, sequenced in a study of OX40 agonist ivuxolimab in advanced cancers. TCRdb keeps only in-frame clones here, not all; method: immunoSEQ multiplex PCR. The data contain some 70,000 clones, more than 65% of them seen just once; the ten biggest clones take up 1.1%. The specimen was CD4+ or CD8+ T cells sorted from blood, collected in a trial of the OX40 agonist ivuxolimab. These receptors all stem from an adult with an advanced solid tumor such as melanoma, head and neck, liver or kidney cancer.

This chain uses TRBV5-1 with TRBJ1-4; 11 bases map to TRBD1. The J segment lost 7 bases and the V segment lost 7 bases, leaving 6 bases of the junction unmatched. The CDR3 is made up of 14 amino acids. The germline V gene encodes CDR1 SGHRS and CDR2 YFSETQ. The CDR3 reads CASQKDRGLEKLFF. The CDR3 DNA reads TGCGCCAGCCAAAAGGACAGGGGGCTTGAAAAACTGTTTTTT.

The chain couples TRBV5-1 to TRBJ2-7; 10 nucleotides agree with TRBD1. The CDR3 length is 15 residues. V lost 0 bases, J lost 7 bases, and 7 bases stayed unmatched. In germline, CDR1 is SGHRS, CDR2 YFSETQ. DNA for the CDR3: TGCGCCAGCAGCTTGGGGATGGGACAGGGGTGGGAGCAGTACTTC. Protein sequence: CASSLGMGQGWEQYF. Drawing the rest from reference TRBV5-1 and TRBJ2-7, the complete variable domain is KAGVTQTPRYLIKTRGQQVTLSCSPISGHRSVSWYQQTPGQGLQFLFEYFSETQRNKGNFPGRFSGRQFSNSRSEMNVSTLELGDSALYLCASSLGMGQGWEQYFGPGTRLTVT.

V is TRBV29-1 and J is TRBJ2-1, with TRBD2 matching 7 bases. Germline CDR1 is SQVTM and CDR2 is ANQGSEA. J lost 7 bases, V lost 7 bases, and 19 bases had no gene match. The CDR3 length is 16 residues. The CDR3 sequence is CSAAPPPGRGSNEQFF. The CDR3 nucleotides are TGCAGCGCTGCCCCACCTCCGGGGAGGGGAAGTAATGAGCAGTTCTTC.

The chain combines TRBV11-2 with TRBJ1-2; 7 bases match TRBD1. Trimming removed 6 bases from V and 2 bases from J; junction bases left unmatched: 3. Germline loops: CDR1 SGHAT, CDR2 FQNNGV. There are 13 residues in the CDR3. DNA of the CDR3: TGTGCCAGCAGTCAGGACAGGAACTATGGCTACACCTTC. Amino acid sequence: CASSQDRNYGYTF.

This rearrangement joins TRBV7-2 to TRBJ1-4; 7 bases match TRBD1. V gave up 5 bases and J gave up 5 bases; unmatched junction bases: 8. The length of the CDR3 is 15 residues. Germline CDR1 reads SGHTA; CDR2 reads FQGNSA. The CDR3, as DNA: TGTGCCAGCAGCGCGGGGACAGCTCAAAATGAAAAACTGTTTTTT. Encoded protein: CASSAGTAQNEKLFF.

V gene TRBV5-5 combines with J gene TRBJ1-5; TRBD1 matches 10 bases. The CDR3 is made up of 20 amino acids. Germline assignment: CDR1 SGHKS and CDR2 YYEKEE (reference sequence). V lost 2 bases and J lost 1; bases outside the gene matches: 15. The CDR3 coding sequence is TGTGCCAGCAGCTTAATCTCTGGACAGGGGGGTTTCGTGAGCAATCAGCCCCAGCATTTT. Protein sequence: CASSLISGQGGFVSNQPQHF.

The CDR3 protein is CASSPVGTEAFF. Written as DNA, the CDR3 is TGTGCCAGCAGCCCCGTTGGCACTGAAGCTTTCTTT. The V call is TRBV11-2, the J call TRBJ1-1, with D unresolved. The V end lost 5 bases, the J end lost 4 bases, and 8 bases lay between the germline ends. The CDR3 has 12 amino acids. Germline CDR1 is SGHAT and CDR2 is FQNNGV.

The V gene is TRBV27, the J gene TRBJ2-2; tentative D call: TRBD2 (6 bases). This CDR3 contains 15 residues. Per germline, CDR1 MNHEY and CDR2 SMNVEV (reference sequence). With 3 bases removed from V and 4 bases from J, the gap between germline ends came to 12 bases. For the CDR3, the DNA is TGTGCCAGCAGTTTTCTTGGGGGGTCCACCGGGGAGCTGTTTTTT. Residues: CASSFLGGSTGELFF.

A single count supports this clone. The chain couples TRBV6-5 to TRBJ2-5; no clear D gene. V shed 2 bases and J shed 1 base, with 11 bases lying between them. The CDR3 is 15 residues long. The germline gives CDR1 MNHEY, CDR2 SVGAGI. The DNA for the CDR3 is TGTGCCAGCAGTTACGGTGGCCGACTCCAAGAGACCCAGTACTTC. This encodes CASSYGGRLQETQYF.

The rearrangement uses TRBV7-9 and TRBJ2-2; 7 bases are a match to TRBD1. The germline gives CDR1 SEHNR, CDR2 FQNEAQ (reference sequence). The CDR3 is made up of 16 amino acids. Trimming took 1 base from V and 7 from J; bases not matched to a gene: 9. This CDR3 is CASSLGRGGDYGELFF. The CDR3 DNA reads as TGTGCCAGCAGCTTAGGACGAGGGGGCGACTACGGGGAGCTGTTTTTT.

The chain carries TRBV19 and TRBJ1-1; a weak D match, TRBD1 (5 bases). CDR1 and CDR2 (germline): LNHDA, SQIVND (reference sequence). This CDR3 contains 12 residues. V lost 7 bases and J 4 bases, leaving 10 bases between the germline ends. CDR3 in DNA: TGTGCCAGTACCAGGGCGGGCACTGAAGCTTTCTTT. It yields the protein CASTRAGTEAFF.

CDR3 DNA sequence: TGTGCCAGTACGGCCAAGGTTTGGAATACGCAGTATTTT. Protein: CASTAKVWNTQYF. The V and J genes are TRBV19 and TRBJ2-3, with no clear D. The CDR3 contains 13 residues. V shed 7 bases and J shed 7 bases, with 15 bases lying between them. The V gene's germline CDR1 is LNHDA and CDR2 SQIVND (reference sequence). The whole variable domain, remainder taken from reference TRBV19 and TRBJ2-3, is DGGITQSPKYLFRKEGQNVTLSCEQNLNHDAMYWYRQDPGQGLRLIYYSQIVNDFQKGDIAEGYSVSREKKESFPLTVTSAQKNPTAFYLCASTAKVWNTQYFGPGTRLTVL.

V and J are TRBV6-6 and TRBJ1-1, with D possibly TRBD1 on 5 matching bases. CDR3 length: 14 residues. The V end was cut by 9 bases, the J end by 6 bases, with 20 bases between. Germline CDR1 reads MNHNY; CDR2 reads SVGAGI (reference sequence). The CDR3 sequence: CASLDGLRAPEAFF. The CDR3 DNA sequence: TGTGCCAGTCTTGACGGACTCAGGGCCCCTGAAGCTTTCTTT.

The chain combines TRBV6-6 with TRBJ2-7, with TRBD1 identical over 8 bases. V lost 2 bases and J lost 2; bases outside the gene matches: 5. This CDR3 is built from 15 residues. The germline CDR1 and CDR2 sequences are MNHNY and SVGAGI (reference sequence). CDR3 in amino acids: CASSYHTGGPYEQYF. The CDR3 DNA sequence: TGTGCCAGCAGTTACCACACAGGGGGGCCCTACGAGCAGTACTTC.

As for this clone: Different DNA sequences within this sample yield the same CDR3. The chain uses TRBV7-2 and TRBJ1-1, with TRBD1 identical over 8 bases. Germline loops: CDR1 SGHTA, CDR2 FQGNSA. The ends lost 3 bases at V and 1 base at J; junction bases unmatched: 4. This CDR3 has 15 residues. In DNA, the CDR3 is TGTGCCAGCAGCTTCTTAGGACAGGGGAACACTGAAGCTTTCTTT. Translating gives CASSFLGQGNTEAFF.